The rows below give T cell receptor beta chains drawn from one sample of a study of T-cell memory formation after mild COVID-19. TCRdb reprocessed the 5' RACE reads via MiXCR and lists one record per CDR3 protein. The table has 450,000 or so distinct CDR3 sequences, around a quarter seen once. The specimen sequenced was PBMCs or a T cell subset sorted from them (not recorded which). Receptors were obtained from an adult woman who had mild COVID-19 (a few samples of this study predate the infection). Cell type and time point are not known. CDR3s include the opening cysteine and the closing phenylalanine or tryptophan. Fields, in order: J gene, V gene, CDR3 protein.

J gene: TRBJ2-2
V gene: TRBV5-1
CDR3 protein: CASSLDSANTGELFF

J gene: TRBJ1-5
V gene: TRBV3-1
CDR3 protein: CASSQTGMDQPQHF

J gene: TRBJ2-1
V gene: TRBV29-1
CDR3 protein: CSGSLTIAGGPLSYNEQFF

J gene: TRBJ1-1
V gene: TRBV3-1
CDR3 protein: CASSEQGGAFF

J gene: TRBJ2-7
V gene: TRBV4-1
CDR3 protein: CASSQGPGGSQYF

J gene: TRBJ2-3
V gene: TRBV7-9
CDR3 protein: CASSLSSLAARSSTDTQYF

J gene: TRBJ1-1
V gene: TRBV6-2/TRBV6-3
CDR3 protein: CASQQGQKGREAFF

J gene: TRBJ1-3
V gene: TRBV5-5
CDR3 protein: CASSVESSGNTIYF

J gene: TRBJ2-2
V gene: TRBV9
CDR3 protein: CASSGRDLPNTGELFF

J gene: TRBJ2-7
V gene: TRBV4-3
CDR3 protein: CASSRTDSGLYEQYF

J gene: TRBJ2-2
V gene: TRBV6-5
CDR3 protein: CASTVDRGNTGELFF

J gene: TRBJ1-3
V gene: TRBV12-3/TRBV12-4
CDR3 protein: CASSITTGVGNTIYF

J gene: TRBJ1-2
V gene: TRBV3-1
CDR3 protein: CASSQESSNYGYTF

J gene: TRBJ1-1
V gene: TRBV19
CDR3 protein: CASIPRKNPRNTEAFF

J gene: TRBJ1-4
V gene: TRBV25-1
CDR3 protein: CASSEYDAVGWILWDEKLFF

J gene: TRBJ2-7
V gene: TRBV4-1
CDR3 protein: CASSQGPRGLAGASSSYEQYF

J gene: TRBJ2-1
V gene: TRBV12-3/TRBV12-4
CDR3 protein: CASSPRGRTSGSAYNEQFF

J gene: TRBJ2-2
V gene: TRBV7-6
CDR3 protein: CASSLVPGVPNTGELFF

J gene: TRBJ2-4
V gene: TRBV29-1
CDR3 protein: CSARGGPIAKNIQYF

J gene: TRBJ2-1
V gene: TRBV7-6
CDR3 protein: CASSLELYNEQFF

J gene: TRBJ1-1
V gene: TRBV11-2
CDR3 protein: CASSRAGPGVNTEAFF

J gene: TRBJ2-7
V gene: TRBV5-6
CDR3 protein: CASSSGGTGYEQYF

J gene: TRBJ2-3
V gene: TRBV2
CDR3 protein: CASSWERPSTDTQYF

J gene: TRBJ2-7
V gene: TRBV18
CDR3 protein: CASSPLTGTGNDEQYF

J gene: TRBJ2-3
V gene: TRBV18
CDR3 protein: CASSADRADTQYF

J gene: TRBJ1-6
V gene: TRBV2
CDR3 protein: CAIRTGNSPLHF

J gene: TRBJ1-2
V gene: TRBV4-2
CDR3 protein: CASSSEQQATLYGYTF

J gene: TRBJ2-3
V gene: TRBV10-3
CDR3 protein: CAISEPGTHKVDTQYF

J gene: TRBJ2-3
V gene: TRBV5-1
CDR3 protein: CASSLETTDTQYF

J gene: TRBJ2-2
V gene: TRBV5-1
CDR3 protein: CASSLGEGRTGELFF

J gene: TRBJ2-1
V gene: TRBV5-1
CDR3 protein: CASSLTVHNEQFF

J gene: TRBJ2-1
V gene: TRBV29-1
CDR3 protein: CSAEDPTDNEQFF

J gene: TRBJ2-7
V gene: TRBV12-3/TRBV12-4
CDR3 protein: CASSPLGLLAGAEQYF

J gene: TRBJ2-3
V gene: TRBV7-7
CDR3 protein: CASSLGGRSTDTQYF

J gene: TRBJ1-2
V gene: TRBV6-1
CDR3 protein: CASSEVRAGASSLTF

J gene: TRBJ2-3
V gene: TRBV5-1
CDR3 protein: CASSLYLRDTDTQYF

J gene: TRBJ2-2
V gene: TRBV6-6
CDR3 protein: CASSRRSELFF

J gene: TRBJ2-7
V gene: TRBV15
CDR3 protein: CATSSYVGKVTYEQYF

J gene: TRBJ1-1
V gene: TRBV7-9
CDR3 protein: CASSRDRSRTEAFF

J gene: TRBJ2-2
V gene: TRBV18
CDR3 protein: CASSPGRANTGELFF

J gene: TRBJ2-4
V gene: TRBV7-2
CDR3 protein: CASSPGQKNIQYF

J gene: TRBJ2-1
V gene: TRBV5-6
CDR3 protein: CASSPGTPDNEQFF

J gene: TRBJ2-3
V gene: TRBV7-2
CDR3 protein: CASSLAMGGFTLSTDTQYF

J gene: TRBJ1-1
V gene: TRBV4-3
CDR3 protein: CASSQGPSTEAFF

J gene: TRBJ2-7
V gene: TRBV7-2
CDR3 protein: CASSLDPGGRREQYF